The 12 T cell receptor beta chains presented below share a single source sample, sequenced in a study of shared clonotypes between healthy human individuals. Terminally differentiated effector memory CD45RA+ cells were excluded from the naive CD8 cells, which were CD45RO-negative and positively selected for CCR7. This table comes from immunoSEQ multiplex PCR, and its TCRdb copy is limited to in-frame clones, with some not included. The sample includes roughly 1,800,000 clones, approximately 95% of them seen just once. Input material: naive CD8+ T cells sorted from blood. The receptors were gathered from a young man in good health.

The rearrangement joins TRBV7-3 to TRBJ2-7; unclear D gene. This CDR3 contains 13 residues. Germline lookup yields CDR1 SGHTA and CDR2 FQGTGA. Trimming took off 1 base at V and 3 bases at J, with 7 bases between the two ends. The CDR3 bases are TGTGCCAGCAGCTTAAATCCTGGCTACGAGCAGTACTTC. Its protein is CASSLNPGYEQYF.

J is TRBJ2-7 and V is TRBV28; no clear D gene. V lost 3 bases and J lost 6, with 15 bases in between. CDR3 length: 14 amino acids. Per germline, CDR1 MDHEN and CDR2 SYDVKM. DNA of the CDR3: TGTGCCAGCAGTTTTCGCCCCTCGTGGTCCGAGCAGTACTTC. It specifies CASSFRPSWSEQYF.

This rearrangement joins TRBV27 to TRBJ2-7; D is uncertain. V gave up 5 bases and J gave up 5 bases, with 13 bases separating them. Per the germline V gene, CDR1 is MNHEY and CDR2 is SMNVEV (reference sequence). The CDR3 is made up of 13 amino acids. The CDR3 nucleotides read TGTGCCAGCAGTACTCTAATGTTGGACGAGCAGTACTTC. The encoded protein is CASSTLMLDEQYF.

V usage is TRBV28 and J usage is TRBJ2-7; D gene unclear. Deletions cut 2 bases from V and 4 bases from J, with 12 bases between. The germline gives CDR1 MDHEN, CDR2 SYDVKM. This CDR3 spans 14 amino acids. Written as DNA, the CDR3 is TGTGCCAGCAGTTTAGACGGGCGTGCGTACGAGCAGTACTTC. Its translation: CASSLDGRAYEQYF.

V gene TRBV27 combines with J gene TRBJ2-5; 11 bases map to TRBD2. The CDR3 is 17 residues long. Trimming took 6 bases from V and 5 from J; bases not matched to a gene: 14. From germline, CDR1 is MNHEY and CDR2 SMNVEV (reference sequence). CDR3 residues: CASSSKPSLAGVETQYF. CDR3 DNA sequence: TGTGCCAGCAGCTCCAAACCCTCACTAGCGGGAGTGGAGACCCAGTACTTC.

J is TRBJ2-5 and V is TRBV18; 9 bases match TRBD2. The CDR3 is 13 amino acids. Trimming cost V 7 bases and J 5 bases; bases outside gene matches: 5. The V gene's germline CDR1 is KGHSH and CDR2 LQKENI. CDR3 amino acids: CASLAGEAETQYF. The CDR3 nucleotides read TGTGCCAGCTTAGCGGGGGAGGCGGAGACCCAGTACTTC.

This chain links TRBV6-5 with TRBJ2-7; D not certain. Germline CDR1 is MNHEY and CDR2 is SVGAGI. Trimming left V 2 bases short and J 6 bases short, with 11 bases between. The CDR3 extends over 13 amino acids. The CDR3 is CASSYNTFGEQYF. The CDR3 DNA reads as TGTGCCAGCAGTTACAACACGTTTGGCGAGCAGTACTTC.

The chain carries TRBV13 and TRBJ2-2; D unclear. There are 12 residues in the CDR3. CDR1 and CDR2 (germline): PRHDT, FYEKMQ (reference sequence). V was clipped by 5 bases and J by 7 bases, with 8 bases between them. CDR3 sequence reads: CASSPPDGELFF. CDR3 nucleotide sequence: TGTGCCAGCAGCCCCCCGGACGGGGAGCTGTTTTTT.

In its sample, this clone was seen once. CDR3 residues: CASSPNTGGEAGYTF. The CDR3 nucleotides read TGCGCCAGCAGCCCGAACACAGGGGGCGAAGCTGGCTACACCTTC. The chain is built from TRBV4-3 and TRBJ1-2, with 9 bases fitting TRBD1. V trimming: 4 bases; J trimming: 7 bases; junction bases outside the gene matches: 10. The CDR3 has 15 residues. Germline CDR1 reads LGHNA; CDR2 reads YSLEER.

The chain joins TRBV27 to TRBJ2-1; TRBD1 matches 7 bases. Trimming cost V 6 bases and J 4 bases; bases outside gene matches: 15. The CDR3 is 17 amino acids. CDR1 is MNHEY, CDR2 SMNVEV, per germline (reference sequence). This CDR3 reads CASSKTGIGLGYNEQFF. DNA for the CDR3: TGTGCCAGCAGCAAGACAGGGATAGGGTTGGGGTACAATGAGCAGTTCTTC.

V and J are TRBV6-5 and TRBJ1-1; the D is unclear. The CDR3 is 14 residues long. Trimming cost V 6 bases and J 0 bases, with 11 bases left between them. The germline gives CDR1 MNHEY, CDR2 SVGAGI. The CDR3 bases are TGTGCCAGCAGCCCAATGGCCTTGAACACTGAAGCTTTCTTT. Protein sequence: CASSPMALNTEAFF.

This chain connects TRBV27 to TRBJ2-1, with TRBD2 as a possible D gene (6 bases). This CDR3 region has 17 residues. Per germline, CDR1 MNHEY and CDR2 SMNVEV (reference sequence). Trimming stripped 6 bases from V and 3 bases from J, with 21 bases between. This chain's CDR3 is CASSPLAGTGGYNEQFF. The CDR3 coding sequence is TGTGCCAGCAGCCCACTGGCCGGGACTGGCGGCTACAATGAGCAGTTCTTC.